Listed below are T cell receptor beta chains from one sample, sequenced in a study of CD8 T cells in ankylosing spondylitis. A single record per CDR3 protein comes from TCRdb applying MiXCR to the 5' RACE reads. This sample yields almost 400,000 distinct CDR3 sequences, of which 20% to 25% are seen a single time; approximately 16% belongs to the top ten. The material sequenced was blood, either unsorted or a sorted T cell fraction (not recorded which). These receptors all come from a male donor with ankylosing spondylitis. Both conserved end residues are part of each CDR3. D genes are given only for firm matches. Only some rows state a clone size, as once, few, many or a class for expanded clones.

v_call	d_call	clone_size	j_call	cdr3_nt	cdr3_aa
TRBV7-3	NA	NA	TRBJ2-3	TGTGCCAGCAGCTTAACTATAGCTAGCACAGATACGCAGTATTTT	CASSLTIASTDTQYF
TRBV20-1	NA	few	TRBJ2-5	TGCAGTGCTGGACGGAAGACCCAGTACTTC	CSAGRKTQYF
TRBV3-1	NA	NA	TRBJ2-1	TGTGCCAGCAGCCAGAGGGGATCCTACAATGAGCAGTTCTTC	CASSQRGSYNEQFF
TRBV10-3	TRBD2	NA	TRBJ2-1	TGTGCCACTCAACCTCGGCGGGACTACGACAATGAGCAGTTCTTC	CATQPRRDYDNEQFF
TRBV12-3/TRBV12-4	TRBD2	NA	TRBJ2-1	TGTGCCAGCAGCCCCCCAGCGGGAGGGCCCCACAATGAGCAGTTCTTC	CASSPPAGGPHNEQFF
TRBV6-1	TRBD2	few	TRBJ2-2	TGTGCCAGCAGCAAGACTAGCGGGACTGGGGAGCTGTTTTTT	CASSKTSGTGELFF
TRBV5-1	NA	few	TRBJ2-1	TGCGCCAGCAGCTTGGCCCCCGCCAGCTCCTACAATGAGCAGTTCTTC	CASSLAPASSYNEQFF
TRBV6-1	TRBD1	NA	TRBJ2-1	TGTGCCAGCAGCCCCCAGGGGGTGCCCCACAATGAGCAGTTCTTC	CASSPQGVPHNEQFF
TRBV3-1	NA	few	TRBJ1-2	TGTGCCAGCAGCCAGAACGGCGGAACTTACTATGGCTACACCTTC	CASSQNGGTYYGYTF
TRBV5-1	NA	NA	TRBJ2-3	TGCGCCAGCAGCGTGGGCCCCGCGCCTACAGATACGCAGTATTTT	CASSVGPAPTDTQYF
TRBV27	TRBD2	few	TRBJ2-5	TGTGCCAGCAGTTTATACGGGACTAGCGGGAGAGGGGAGACCCAGTACTTC	CASSLYGTSGRGETQYF
TRBV7-8	TRBD1	NA	TRBJ1-5	TGTGCCAGCAGGGAAGCCGGGACAGGAGGTCCCCAGCATTTT	CASREAGTGGPQHF